The subject of this entry is one T cell receptor beta chain. Its antigen remains unidentified. The protocol was immunoSEQ multiplex PCR, while the TCRdb copy is restricted to in-frame clones and leaves out a portion. The table has about 240,000 clones, roughly 88% seen once. The treatment: 15 to 20 received Ad26.COV2.S at low or high dose, single or two shots; 5 received placebo; per-sample allocation not given. The investigators took samples on day 63 after the first vaccine or placebo injection. The length of the CDR3 is 11 residues. The V end was cut by 6 bases, the J end by 6 bases, with 9 bases between. The data stem from a study of Ad26.COV2.S vaccination and SARS-CoV-2 variants. Findings and limits, study-wide: Recipients of vaccine and of placebo showed similar breadth of their non-spike TCR repertoires. Vaccine recipients had higher spike-specific TCR breadth than placebo recipients.

The TCR comes from a person aged 18-65 years who received the Ad26.COV2.S COVID-19 vaccine or a placebo. The chain links TRBV12-3 or TRBV12-4 to TRBJ2-7, with D unresolved. Sample: peripheral blood, taken in a trial of Ad26.COV2.S vaccine versus placebo. CDR3 nucleotides: TGTGCCAGCAGCGCGGCGGCCGAGCAGTACTTC. Amino acid sequence: CASSAAAEQYF.